This is a list of T cell receptor beta chains from one sample in a study of blood T cells in healthy people across ages. TCRdb redid the calling of the 5' RACE reads with MiXCR, one entry per CDR3 protein. The sample gives over 500,000 distinct CDR3 sequences, under 65% of which show up once; roughly 12% is in the top ten. Sequencing was carried out using blood. The source is a woman of 80 years or more in good health. Each CDR3 is given with its conserved first and last residue. Each record gives: clone size, V gene, D gene, J gene, CDR3 protein, CDR3 DNA. A D gene is named only where the DNA matches it firmly. Clone size is given for some rows only: seen once, a few or many times, or a class if the clone is expanded.

-	TRBV28	TRBD1	TRBJ1-2	CASSPADRVNWNGYTF	TGTGCCAGCAGTCCTGCGGACAGGGTAAATTGGAATGGCTACACCTTC
-	TRBV20-1	TRBD2	TRBJ2-5	CSAPGLAGGWETQYF	TGCAGTGCTCCGGGACTAGCGGGGGGTTGGGAGACCCAGTACTTC
-	TRBV6-5	-	TRBJ2-1	CASSYRGLGEQFF	TGTGCCAGCAGTTACAGGGGTTTGGGTGAGCAGTTCTTC
-	TRBV24-1	-	TRBJ2-5	CATSESGPLGSQYF	TGTGCCACCAGTGAATCGGGACCGCTCGGCTCCCAGTACTTC
-	TRBV7-6	TRBD1	TRBJ2-3	CASSLTGTASTDTQYF	TGTGCCAGCAGCCTAACCGGGACAGCTAGCACAGATACGCAGTATTTT
-	TRBV2	-	TRBJ1-2	CASRGANYGYTF	TGTGCCAGCAGGGGGGCGAACTATGGCTACACCTTC
-	TRBV12-3/TRBV12-4	-	TRBJ1-2	CASSTSTGPGGYTF	-
-	TRBV12-3/TRBV12-4	-	TRBJ1-1	CASSRLLDTEAFF	TGTGCCAGCAGCCGCCTGTTGGACACTGAAGCTTTCTTT
-	TRBV11-2	-	TRBJ2-7	CASSLYVALAYNEQYF	TGTGCCAGCAGCTTATATGTTGCGCTAGCCTACAATGAGCAGTACTTC
-	TRBV7-2	TRBD2	TRBJ2-1	CASSSGGATYNEQFF	TGTGCCAGCAGCAGCGGGGGCGCCACCTACAATGAGCAGTTCTTC
-	TRBV20-1	-	TRBJ2-5	CSARDSWSGNEQYF	TGCAGTGCTAGAGATTCCTGGAGTGGCAATGAGCAGTACTTC
few	TRBV18	-	TRBJ1-1	CASSPQLPQGMREAFF	TGTGCCAGCTCACCACAACTACCACAGGGCATGCGTGAAGCTTTCTTT
-	TRBV3-1	TRBD1	TRBJ1-3	CASSRSQGSGNTIYF	TGTGCCAGCAGCCGTTCACAGGGGAGCGGAAACACCATATATTTT
-	TRBV4-2	-	TRBJ1-3	CASSIDRYSGNTIYF	TGTGCCAGCAGTATTGACAGGTACTCTGGAAACACCATATATTTT
-	TRBV5-1	TRBD1	TRBJ2-5	CASSHDRGKETQYF	TGCGCCAGCAGCCATGACAGGGGAAAAGAGACCCAGTACTTC